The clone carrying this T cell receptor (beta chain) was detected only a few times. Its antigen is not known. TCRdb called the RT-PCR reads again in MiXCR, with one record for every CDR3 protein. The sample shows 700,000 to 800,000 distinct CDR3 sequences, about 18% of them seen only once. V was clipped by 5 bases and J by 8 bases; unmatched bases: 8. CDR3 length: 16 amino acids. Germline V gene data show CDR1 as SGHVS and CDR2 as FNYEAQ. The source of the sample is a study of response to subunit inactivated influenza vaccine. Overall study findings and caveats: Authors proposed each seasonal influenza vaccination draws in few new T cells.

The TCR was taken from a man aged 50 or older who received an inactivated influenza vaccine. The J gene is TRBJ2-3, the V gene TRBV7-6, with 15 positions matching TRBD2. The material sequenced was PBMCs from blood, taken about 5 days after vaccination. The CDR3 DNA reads TGTGCCAGCAGCCAAGGACTAGCGGGAGGGGTACCTACGCAGTATTTT. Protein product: CASSQGLAGGVPTQYF.